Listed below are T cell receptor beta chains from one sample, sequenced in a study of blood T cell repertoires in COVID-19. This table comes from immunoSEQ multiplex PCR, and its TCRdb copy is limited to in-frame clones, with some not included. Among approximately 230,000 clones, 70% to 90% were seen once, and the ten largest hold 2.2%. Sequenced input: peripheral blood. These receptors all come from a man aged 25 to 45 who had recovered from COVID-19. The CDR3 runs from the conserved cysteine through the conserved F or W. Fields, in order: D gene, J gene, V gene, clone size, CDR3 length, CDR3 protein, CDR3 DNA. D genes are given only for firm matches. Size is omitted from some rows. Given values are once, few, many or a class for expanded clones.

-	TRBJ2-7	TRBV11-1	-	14	CASSQDGVSYEQYF	TGTGCCAGCAGCCAGGACGGGGTGTCCTACGAGCAGTACTTC
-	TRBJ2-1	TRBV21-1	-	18	CASSKGFGGTGSYNEQFF	TGTGCCAGCAGCAAAGGGTTTGGGGGGACGGGCTCCTACAATGAGCAGTTCTTC
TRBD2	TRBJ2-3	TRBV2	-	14	CASSLAGSTDTQYF	TGTGCCAGCTCCCTAGCGGGGAGCACAGATACGCAGTATTTT
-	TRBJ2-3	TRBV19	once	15	CASSAGKGSTDTQYF	TGTGCCAGTAGTGCGGGGAAGGGGAGCACAGATACGCAGTATTTT
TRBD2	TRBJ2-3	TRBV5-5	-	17	CASSLGGLAGGIDTQYF	TGTGCCAGCAGCTTGGGAGGACTAGCGGGGGGAATAGATACGCAGTATTTT
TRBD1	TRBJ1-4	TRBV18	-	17	CASSPTLEHGTAEKLFF	TGTGCCAGCTCACCCACGTTAGAACACGGGACAGCCGAAAAACTGTTTTTT
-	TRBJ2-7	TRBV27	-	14	CASTLVPETYEQYF	TGTGCCAGCACCCTAGTTCCAGAAACCTACGAGCAGTACTTC
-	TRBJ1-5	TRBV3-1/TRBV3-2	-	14	CASSPGIWNQPQHF	TGTGCCAGCAGCCCAGGGATTTGGAATCAGCCCCAGCATTTT
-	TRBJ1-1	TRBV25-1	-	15	CASSEDPPGSPEAFF	TGTGCCAGCAGTGAAGACCCCCCAGGGTCCCCTGAAGCTTTCTTT
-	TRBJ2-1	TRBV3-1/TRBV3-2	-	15	CASSHNAVSYNEQFF	TGTGCCAGCAGCCATAATGCGGTCTCCTACAATGAGCAGTTCTTC
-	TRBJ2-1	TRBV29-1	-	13	CSVRESSYNEQFF	TGCAGCGTTCGGGAGAGCTCCTACAATGAGCAGTTCTTC
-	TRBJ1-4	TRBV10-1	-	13	CASSDDAAGKLFF	TGCGCCAGCAGTGATGACGCTGCGGGAAAACTGTTTTTT
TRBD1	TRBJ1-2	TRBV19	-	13	CASSPRTGEGYTF	TGTGCCAGTAGTCCACGGACAGGGGAGGGCTACACCTTC
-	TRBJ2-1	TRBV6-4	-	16	CASSDEGLSSYNEQFF	TGTGCCAGCAGTGACGAGGGCCTGAGCTCCTACAATGAGCAGTTCTTC
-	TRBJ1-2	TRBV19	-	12	CASSIAGMGYTF	TGTGCCAGTAGTATCGCAGGGATGGGCTACACCTTC
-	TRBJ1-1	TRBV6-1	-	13	CASSDRGNTEAFF	TGTGCCAGCAGTGATAGGGGGAACACTGAAGCTTTCTTT
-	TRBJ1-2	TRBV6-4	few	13	CASSDLAGYGYTF	TGTGCCAGCAGTGACTTGGCTGGCTATGGCTACACCTTC
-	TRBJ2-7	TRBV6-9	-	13	CASSSGGVYEQYF	TGTGCCAGCAGTTCGGGTGGAGTCTACGAGCAGTACTTC
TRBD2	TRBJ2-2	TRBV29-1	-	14	CSVAPGTSTGELFF	TGCAGCGTCGCCCCCGGGACTAGCACCGGGGAGCTGTTTTTT
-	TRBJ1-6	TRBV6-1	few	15	CASSERTVYNSPLHF	TGTGCCAGCAGTGAAAGGACAGTCTATAATTCACCCCTCCACTTT
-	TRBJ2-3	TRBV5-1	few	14	CASGLEGSHGTQYF	TGCGCCAGCGGCCTTGAGGGTTCTCATGGTACGCAGTATTTT
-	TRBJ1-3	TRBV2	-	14	CASDEGTAGNTIYF	TGTGCCAGCGACGAGGGCACAGCCGGAAACACCATATATTTT
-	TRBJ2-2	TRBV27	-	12	CASSLYLGELFF	TGTGCCAGCAGTTTATATCTCGGGGAGCTGTTTTTT
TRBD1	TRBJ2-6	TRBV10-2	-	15	CASSSQGAGANVLTF	TGCGCCAGCAGTTCCCAGGGGGCTGGGGCCAACGTCCTGACTTTC
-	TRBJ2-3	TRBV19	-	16	CASINLGGASTDTQYF	TGTGCCAGTATTAACCTTGGGGGGGCCAGCACAGATACGCAGTATTTT
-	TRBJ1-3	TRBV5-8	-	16	CASSYTGSPYGNTIYF	TGTGCCAGCAGTTATACCGGGAGCCCATACGGAAACACCATATATTTT